These 21 T cell receptor beta chains were all obtained from the same sample, sequenced in a study of T cells in Graves' hyperthyroidism and ophthalmopathy. Amplified regions were TCR beta CDR3 sequences from RNA transcripts. The study used the HTBI primer set for a first-round RT-PCR of the TCR CDR3. TCRdb reprocessed the multiplex PCR reads with MiXCR, giving one entry per CDR3 protein. This sample has approximately 510,000 distinct CDR3 sequences, with 40% to 50% found just once. Sequenced material: peripheral blood or thyroid tissue (not recorded which). These receptor sequences come from an adult woman with Graves' disease, either hyperthyroidism or ophthalmopathy (not recorded which).

The chain links TRBV20-1 to TRBJ1-1, with TRBD1 as a possible D gene (5 bases). Trimming left V 4 bases short and J 10 bases short, with 10 bases between. The V gene's germline CDR1 is DFQATT and CDR2 SNEGSKA (reference sequence). The CDR3 is made up of 10 amino acids. In nucleotides, the CDR3 is TGCAGTGCTATTGGGACCCCAGCTTTCTTT. Translated: CSAIGTPAFF.

As regards this clonotype: This may stem from a read error, because a much larger clone lies one nucleotide away. The CDR3: CASSFQRGGYAF. The CDR3 nucleotides are TGTGCCAGCAGTTTTCAACGGGGTGGCTACGCCTTC. The chain couples TRBV12-3 or TRBV12-4 to TRBJ1-2; D remains unclear. The CDR3 consists of 12 residues.

The J gene is TRBJ1-4, the V gene TRBV9; D unclear. The length of the CDR3 is 14 residues. V lost 2 bases to trimming and J lost 4 bases, with 9 bases between them. Per germline, CDR1 SGDLS and CDR2 YYNGEE. The CDR3 here is CASSVSWDNEKLFF. CDR3 DNA: TGTGCCAGCAGCGTCAGCTGGGATAATGAAAAACTGTTTTTT. The full variable domain, in which reference TRBV9 and TRBJ1-4 provide the parts outside the CDR3, is DSGVTQTPKHLITATGQRVTLRCSPRSGDLSVYWYQQSLDQGLQFLIQYYNGEERAKGNILERFSAQQFPDLHSELNLSSLELGDSALYFCASSVSWDNEKLFFGSGTQLSVL.

V and J are TRBV10-3 and TRBJ1-1; 8 bases fit TRBD1. Germline V gene data show CDR1 as ENHRY and CDR2 as SYGVKD. CDR3 length: 14 residues. V was clipped by 4 bases and J by 1 base; unmatched bases: 2. The CDR3, as DNA: TGTGCCATCAGTGTCGACAGGGGGAACACTGAAGCTTTCTTT. As protein: CAISVDRGNTEAFF.

In this sample, this clonotype turned up many times. This rearrangement joins TRBV6-6 to TRBJ1-4, with D hard to call. The V end was cut by 5 bases, the J end by 5 bases, with 15 bases between. Germline loops: CDR1 MNHNY, CDR2 SVGAGI (reference sequence). The CDR3 covers 15 residues. The DNA of the CDR3 is TGTGCCAGCAGTGGCCTCCCGGGCCGGAATGAAAAACTGTTTTTT. It encodes CASSGLPGRNEKLFF.

The chain carries TRBV28 and TRBJ2-5; D might be TRBD1 (6 bases). The V gene's germline CDR1 is MDHEN and CDR2 SYDVKM. V lost 8 bases to trimming and J lost 5 bases, with 15 bases between them. The CDR3 length is 13 residues. CDR3 nucleotide sequence: TGTGCCAGCGATAGAGGGGGATTGGAGACCCAGTACTTC. Translating gives CASDRGGLETQYF.

The chain carries TRBV15 and TRBJ1-2; 7 bases agree with TRBD1. This CDR3 region has 15 residues. Germline V gene lookup returns CDR1 LNHNV and CDR2 YYDKDF (reference sequence). The junction had 9 bases not matched to a gene; V was cut back by 4 bases and J by 4 bases. This chain's CDR3 is CATSTETGSPYGYTF. CDR3 nucleotide sequence: TGTGCCACCAGCACCGAGACAGGGTCCCCCTATGGCTACACCTTC.

In the case of this clonotype: A junction boundary mismatches the germline segment, possibly from a read error. The V and J genes are TRBV2 and TRBJ1-2; the D is unclear. The CDR3 contains 11 residues. CDR1 and CDR2 from the germline V gene are SNHLY and FYNNEI. The CDR3 sequence: CASSDGVAHCF. The CDR3 nucleotides read TGTGCCAGCAGTGATGGGGTTGCCCATTGCTTC.

This chain joins TRBV19 and TRBJ1-1; D is possibly TRBD1 (5 bases). Germline V gives CDR1 LNHDA, CDR2 SQIVND (reference sequence). The CDR3 totals 13 residues. The V and J ends lost 0 bases and 4 bases respectively, with 6 bases between them. CDR3 residues: CASSIDRATEAFF. DNA for the CDR3: TGTGCCAGTAGTATAGACAGGGCCACTGAAGCTTTCTTT.

V and J are TRBV7-2 and TRBJ2-7; a possible D gene is TRBD2 (5 bases). The CDR3 runs 13 residues. Germline V gene sequence: CDR1 SGHTA, CDR2 FQGNSA. The V end lost 5 bases, the J end lost 4 bases, and 12 bases lay between the germline ends. CDR3 DNA sequence: TGTGCCAGCAGCCCCTGGCGGGCGTACGAGCAGTACTTC. This gives the protein CASSPWRAYEQYF.

For this clonotype: A much bigger clone sits one base away, suggesting this may be a read error. The rearrangement joins TRBV7-8 to TRBJ1-6; TRBD1 is a possible D gene (6 bases). The length of the CDR3 is 18 residues. Germline values: CDR1 SGHVS, CDR2 FQNEAQ. CDR3 residues: CAGSLDPTGYFGNSPLHF. CDR3 DNA sequence: TGTGCCGGCAGCTTAGACCCAACAGGGTATTTTGGTAATTCACCCCTCCACTTT.

V and J are TRBV29-1 and TRBJ2-3; a weak D match, TRBD2 (5 bases). Looked up from germline, CDR1 is SQVTM and CDR2 is ANQGSEA. The CDR3 loop spans 14 amino acids. V was clipped by 8 bases and J by 5 bases, with 20 bases between them. CDR3 sequence (DNA): TGCAGCTCCTCCCTAAGGGAGCGTATAGATACGCAGTATTTT. This codes for CSSSLRERIDTQYF.

V is TRBV5-1 and J is TRBJ1-5, with D unresolved. Trimming removed 8 bases from V and 6 bases from J, with 12 bases in between. Per the germline V gene, CDR1 is SGHRS and CDR2 is YFSETQ. There are 12 residues in the CDR3. This CDR3 is CASRETSQPQHF. DNA of the CDR3: TGCGCCAGTCGGGAAACCAGTCAGCCCCAGCATTTT.

As regards this clonotype: Because the CDR3 is missing its conserved closing phenylalanine or tryptophan, this is likely a read error. Because the CDR3's place on the DNA is in doubt, the DNA is left out and the CDR3 is given as listed by TCRdb. This chain links TRBV9 with TRBJ2-5; TRBD1 is the table's D call and was not checked against the DNA. The CDR3 numbers 10 amino acids, ends counted. Germline-derived CDR1 and CDR2 are SGDLS and YYNGEE. The CDR3 loop is CASSPRPRDT.

This clonotype was seen ten or more times. This chain uses TRBV15 with TRBJ2-7, with 9 bases fitting TRBD2. J lost 2 bases, V lost 5 bases, and 7 bases had no gene match. The CDR3 is made up of 15 amino acids. The germline CDR1 and CDR2 sequences are LNHNV and YYDKDF (reference sequence). CDR3 loop: CATSEGPSGAYEQYF. For the CDR3, the DNA is TGTGCCACCAGCGAGGGTCCTAGCGGGGCCTACGAGCAGTACTTC.

This chain uses TRBV5-1 with TRBJ1-1; D might be TRBD1 (6 bases). This CDR3 has 14 residues. Trimming cost V 4 bases and J 6 bases, with 16 bases left between them. The V gene's germline CDR1 is SGHRS and CDR2 YFSETQ. The chain's CDR3 is CASSPRQDLAEAFF. The CDR3 DNA reads TGCGCCAGCAGCCCTCGACAGGATCTCGCTGAAGCTTTCTTT.

This clonotype was counted a few times. The chain links TRBV11-2 to TRBJ2-7, with 8 bases identical to TRBD1. The germline V gene encodes CDR1 SGHAT and CDR2 FQNNGV. Trimming took 5 bases from V and 3 from J; bases not matched to a gene: 9. This CDR3 is built from 15 residues. The CDR3 DNA is TGTGCCAGCAGCACCCACAGGGGGAGAAACTACGAGCAGTACTTC. Translating gives CASSTHRGRNYEQYF.

This clonotype was seen at least ten times. V is TRBV20-1 and J is TRBJ1-5; D is undetermined. CDR1 and CDR2 (germline): DFQATT, SNEGSKA (reference sequence). This CDR3 comprises 13 residues. Trimming removed 1 base from V and 6 bases from J, with 10 bases in between. CDR3 coding DNA: TGCAGTGCTAGAGCGGGGATCCGTCAGCCCCAGCATTTT. Its translation: CSARAGIRQPQHF.

The chain uses TRBV19 and TRBJ1-4; D remains unclear. The CDR3 has 14 amino acids. V gave up 9 bases and J gave up 8 bases, with 19 bases separating them. Per germline, CDR1 LNHDA and CDR2 SQIVND (reference sequence). CDR3 residues: CASSPLAGREKLFF. DNA of the CDR3: TGTGCCAGCAGTCCCTTAGCCGGACGGGAAAAACTGTTTTTT.

The rearrangement uses TRBV19 and TRBJ1-1; TRBD1 aligns across 9 bases. J was trimmed by 3 bases and V by 4 bases; bases with no gene match: 12. The CDR3 totals 17 residues. CDR1 and CDR2 (germline): LNHDA, SQIVND (reference sequence). The CDR3 loop reads CASSSYPGQGADTEAFF. For the CDR3, the DNA is TGTGCCAGTAGTAGCTATCCGGGACAGGGAGCGGACACTGAAGCTTTCTTT.

The chain carries TRBV7-9 and TRBJ1-6; 7 bases are a match to TRBD1. Trimming removed 5 bases from V and 7 bases from J; junction bases left unmatched: 5. From germline, CDR1 is SEHNR and CDR2 FQNEAQ (reference sequence). The CDR3 covers 14 residues. The DNA for the CDR3 is TGTGCCAGCAGCGCCAAACAGGGGAATTCACCCCTCCACTTT. Translation gives CASSAKQGNSPLHF.